Listed below are T cell receptor beta chains from one sample, sequenced in a study of blood T cell repertoires in COVID-19. Repertoires were generated with immunoSEQ multiplex PCR, while TCRdb's copy carries only in-frame clones and drops some. The table includes over 40,000 clones, around 93% detected once. The specimen was peripheral blood. All receptors derive from a human donor in a cohort sampled during active COVID-19. CDR3s include the opening cysteine and the closing phenylalanine or tryptophan. The D gene is left open where the match is weak. Not every row has a clone size; where given, it reads once, few, many or a size class.

-	TRBJ1-1	-	TRBV27	CASSLRPPHRSGGTEAFF	TGTGCCAGCAGTTTACGCCCCCCTCACAGGTCGGGTGGCACTGAAGCTTTCTTT
TRBD1	TRBJ2-7	-	TRBV28	CASSPGTGGLVPYEQYF	TGTGCCAGCAGTCCCGGGACAGGGGGCTTAGTCCCCTACGAGCAGTACTTC
TRBD2	TRBJ2-1	-	TRBV6-5	CASSLGSGANNEQFF	TGTGCCAGCAGTTTAGGTAGCGGGGCTAACAATGAGCAGTTCTTC
-	TRBJ2-3	-	TRBV15	CATSAGLFTDTQYF	TGTGCCACCAGCGCGGGACTCTTCACAGATACGCAGTATTTT
-	TRBJ1-2	-	TRBV19	CASSIGATGPFRYTF	TGTGCCAGTAGTATAGGCGCAACAGGGCCATTCCGCTACACCTTC
TRBD2	TRBJ2-1	-	TRBV3-1/TRBV3-2	CASSQAVAGGLEQFF	TGTGCCAGCAGCCAAGCCGTAGCGGGAGGGCTTGAGCAGTTCTTC
TRBD1	TRBJ2-5	once	TRBV11-2	CASSFRTGRQETQYF	TGTGCCAGCAGCTTCCGGACAGGGAGGCAAGAGACCCAGTACTTC
TRBD1	TRBJ2-7	-	TRBV28	CASSQRGTGDYEQYF	TGTGCCAGCAGTCAACGAGGGACAGGAGACTACGAGCAGTACTTC
-	TRBJ2-1	-	TRBV3-1/TRBV3-2	CASSQVSEQFF	TGTGCCAGCAGCCAAGTGAGTGAGCAGTTCTTC
-	TRBJ2-7	-	TRBV28	CASAGGSPYEQYF	TGTGCCAGCGCGGGTGGGAGCCCCTACGAGCAGTACTTC
-	TRBJ1-1	-	TRBV10-3	CAISESPRQDTEAFF	TGTGCCATCAGTGAGTCCCCTCGACAGGACACTGAAGCTTTCTTT
TRBD1	TRBJ1-1	-	TRBV5-1	CASSYAEGAGNTEAFF	TGCGCCAGCAGCTACGCGGAGGGGGCGGGGAACACTGAAGCTTTCTTT
-	TRBJ2-7	-	TRBV28	CASRQGTYEQYF	TGTGCCAGCAGACAGGGAACCTACGAGCAGTACTTC
-	TRBJ1-2	-	TRBV25-1	CASGGSYGYTF	TGTGCCAGTGGGGGCTCCTATGGCTACACCTTC
-	TRBJ2-4	once	TRBV29-1	CSVAVAALAKNIQYF	TGCAGCGTTGCGGTAGCGGCACTAGCCAAAAACATTCAGTACTTC
-	TRBJ2-7	few	TRBV27	CASSSRLRYEQYF	TGTGCCAGCAGTTCTAGACTACGCTACGAGCAGTACTTC
TRBD2	TRBJ2-3	-	TRBV18	CASSARGLAGLSRDTDTQYF	TGTGCCAGCTCAGCGAGGGGACTAGCGGGACTCTCCAGGGACACAGATACGCAGTATTTT
TRBD2	TRBJ2-7	-	TRBV6-5	CATRSSGAPYEQYF	TGTGCCACCCGAAGTAGCGGGGCCCCCTACGAGCAGTACTTC
-	TRBJ1-2	-	TRBV28	CASRSADTNYGYTF	TGTGCCAGCCGTTCGGCGGACACTAACTATGGCTACACCTTC
TRBD1	TRBJ1-6	-	TRBV10-3	CAISIDRADNSPLHF	TGTGCCATCAGTATTGACAGGGCCGACAATTCACCCCTCCACTTT
-	TRBJ1-5	-	TRBV4-1	CASSQVRGGPNNQPQHF	TGCGCCAGCAGCCAAGTTAGGGGGGGGCCTAACAACCAGCCCCAGCATTTT
-	TRBJ1-1	-	TRBV5-6	CASSLWRGNTEAFF	TGTGCCAGCAGCTTGTGGCGGGGGAACACTGAAGCTTTCTTT
TRBD1	TRBJ2-7	-	TRBV7-2	CASSPSGGYEQYF	TGTGCCAGCAGCCCGTCAGGGGGATACGAGCAGTACTTC
-	TRBJ2-1	-	TRBV9	CASSVAWAGSTYNEQFF	TGTGCCAGCAGCGTAGCTTGGGCAGGGTCGACCTACAATGAGCAGTTCTTC
TRBD1	TRBJ2-7	-	TRBV6-5	CASSYPRDRAYEQYF	TGTGCCAGCAGTTACCCCCGGGACAGGGCCTACGAGCAGTACTTC
TRBD1	TRBJ1-3	-	TRBV4-1	CASSVDRVSGNTIYF	TGCGCCAGCAGCGTGGACAGGGTCTCTGGAAACACCATATATTTT
TRBD1	TRBJ1-4	-	TRBV5-1	CASSSEKGQGLSEKLFF	TGCGCCAGCAGCTCCGAAAAAGGACAGGGGTTGAGTGAAAAACTGTTTTTT
-	TRBJ2-3	-	TRBV11-2	CASSSTPTDTQYF	TGTGCCAGCAGCTCGACACCCACAGATACGCAGTATTTT
TRBD2	TRBJ2-2	-	TRBV29-1	CSGGRAGGELFF	TGCAGCGGGGGGAGGGCCGGCGGGGAGCTGTTTTTT
-	TRBJ2-1	few	TRBV5-8	CASSLYLSSYNEQFF	TGTGCCAGCAGCTTGTACCTGAGCTCCTACAATGAGCAGTTCTTC
TRBD1	TRBJ1-2	-	TRBV5-1	CASSLGQGANYGYTF	TGCGCCAGCAGCTTGGGACAGGGGGCAAACTATGGCTACACCTTC
-	TRBJ2-3	-	TRBV19	CASSLMGESTDTQYF	TGTGCCAGTAGTTTGATGGGAGAGTCCACAGATACGCAGTATTTT
TRBD1	TRBJ1-1	-	TRBV3-1/TRBV3-2	CASSPAWTGHTEAFF	TGTGCCAGCAGCCCCGCGTGGACAGGGCACACTGAAGCTTTCTTT
-	TRBJ1-4	-	TRBV7-9	CASWTTATNEKLFF	TGTGCCAGCTGGACGACAGCAACTAATGAAAAACTGTTTTTT
-	TRBJ2-4	-	TRBV2	CASRSKSKNIQYF	TGTGCCAGCAGGAGTAAATCCAAAAACATTCAGTACTTC
TRBD2	TRBJ2-1	-	TRBV5-1	CASSPGTSAGSEQFF	TGCGCCAGCAGCCCGGGGACTAGCGCTGGAAGTGAGCAGTTCTTC
-	TRBJ1-5	-	TRBV7-9	CASSLGHQPQHF	TGTGCCAGCAGCTTAGGGCATCAGCCCCAGCATTTT
-	TRBJ2-7	-	TRBV7-2	CASSPSTGTYEQYF	TGTGCCAGCAGCCCTTCAACTGGTACCTACGAGCAGTACTTC
TRBD1	TRBJ2-7	-	TRBV7-7	CASSLGQGAYEQYF	TGTGCTAGCAGCTTAGGGCAGGGGGCTTACGAGCAGTACTTC
-	TRBJ2-5	-	TRBV27	CASSLGSEGAQETQYF	TGTGCCAGCAGTTTAGGGTCCGAGGGCGCCCAAGAGACCCAGTACTTC
-	TRBJ2-3	-	TRBV7-8	CASSLVGGYTDTQYF	TGTGCCAGCAGCTTAGTGGGGGGATACACAGATACGCAGTATTTT
TRBD2	TRBJ2-1	-	TRBV7-2	CASSLVRLAGGNEQFF	TGTGCCAGCAGCTTAGTACGACTAGCGGGGGGGAATGAGCAGTTCTTC
-	TRBJ1-4	-	TRBV4-1	CASSQSRTTEKLFF	TGCGCCAGCAGCCAAAGTCGTACGACAGAAAAACTGTTTTTT
TRBD1	TRBJ2-4	-	TRBV7-2	CASSLRGQGNNIQYF	TGTGCCAGCAGCTTAAGGGGACAGGGAAACAACATTCAGTACTTC
TRBD1	TRBJ2-2	-	TRBV2	CASSRDRGGTGELFF	TGTGCCAGCAGCCGGGACAGGGGAGGCACCGGGGAGCTGTTTTTT
TRBD2	TRBJ2-3	-	TRBV6-6	CASRPRSGSSTDTQYF	TGTGCCAGCAGACCCCGTAGCGGGAGTAGCACAGATACGCAGTATTTT
-	TRBJ1-1	-	TRBV29-1	CSVESSSLNTEAFF	TGCAGCGTTGAATCGTCCAGTCTGAACACTGAAGCTTTCTTT
-	TRBJ2-5	-	TRBV5-6	CASSLAGSGVETQYF	TGTGCCAGCAGCTTGGCGGGGTCGGGAGTGGAGACCCAGTACTTC